This T cell receptor (beta chain) was recorded in a study of T cell responses to AZD1222 COVID-19 vaccine. Study at large: Combined were second doses at about 4 or about 12 weeks.

Regarding this clone: The antigen is not known.

Sequencing used immunoSEQ multiplex PCR; TCRdb keeps in-frame clones, though not all of them. Of approximately 84,000 clones in the sample, 89% are singletons; the top ten hold 2% to 3%. The CDR3 totals 14 residues. Germline V lookup: CDR1 KGHSH, CDR2 LQKENI. V shed 7 bases and J 2 bases; nucleotides not matched to a gene: 6. Study-wide results and caveats: Females made up more of the donors, who were largely white British, and clonal diversity may have come out too low. Receipt of two AZD1222 doses was followed by a rise in Spike-specific TCR breadth and depth. Spike-wide vaccine-associated CD4 TCRs dominated at 160-218 and 743-854.

The chain joins TRBV18 to TRBJ2-7; 9 bases fit TRBD2. Specimen: peripheral blood, collected on day 0 of AZD1222 vaccination. The TCR originated in an adult in good health. The CDR3 DNA reads as TGTGCCAGCTTTACCGGGACTAGCCCCTACGAGCAGTACTTC. Amino acids: CASFTGTSPYEQYF. Full variable domain (remainder filled in from reference TRBV18 and TRBJ2-7): NAGVMQNPRHLVRRRGQEARLRCSPMKGHSHVYWYRQLPEEGLKFMVYLQKENIIDESGMPKERFSAEFPKEGPSILRIQQVVRGDSAAYFCASFTGTSPYEQYFGPGTRLTVT.